Given below is one TCR beta chain in context. Its antigen is undetermined. Per-sample PBMC isolation yielded at least 7 million cells. No fewer than 5.5 micrograms of total RNA were isolated from every sample. The sample comes from a study of blood T cells in healthy people across ages. Study results and limitations: Whereas aged donors had fewer naive CD4+ cells, long-lived donors had more of them and higher diversity.

Germline-derived CDR1 and CDR2 are SQVTM and ANQGSEA. The length of the CDR3 is 13 residues. V dropped 5 bases and J dropped 6; count of bases not matched to a gene: 7. The second PCR ran 7 to 11 cycles with a sample-barcoded 5' primer and J-beta primers. MiXCR, run by TCRdb on the 5' RACE reads, gives a single entry per CDR3 protein. This table holds 1.5 million to 2 million distinct CDR3 sequences, roughly 30% found once. The sample comprised blood. The TCR was taken from a woman aged 30 to 39 in good health. The chain uses TRBV29-1 and TRBJ2-3; 8 bases map to TRBD2. The CDR3 loop is CSVWTSTVDTQYF. CDR3 bases: TGCAGCGTTTGGACTAGCACGGTGGATACGCAGTATTTT.